In its sample, the clone carrying this TCR beta chain was seen many times. The antigen is undetermined. The limits of the CDR3 on the DNA are not certain, so only TCRdb's listed CDR3 is given. This specimen belongs to a study of identical twins. All donors were healthy, and all were Caucasian. In TCRdb, the 5' RACE reads were re-called with MiXCR into one record per CDR3 protein. The table records 350,000 to 450,000 distinct CDR3 sequences, around 20% of them present only once. Germline CDR1 reads SGHTA; CDR2 reads FQGNSA. The CDR3 has 14 residues if both end residues are counted. Study-wide results and limits: Some out-of-frame alpha sequences were shared by twins, and these showed excess low generation probability.

Source material: naive T cells sorted from blood. The clonotype was recovered from a man aged 50 to 59 in good health. The V and J genes are TRBV7-2 and TRBJ2-5; the D call TRBD2 from the table was never checked on the DNA. CDR3 sequence: CASSLASGRETQYF.